This T cell receptor beta chain was observed in a study of chemoradiotherapy in HPV16-positive cancers. Findings and caveats of the study: Candidate HPV-specific clones and E7-related TCR motifs grew in tumor during treatment.

CDR1 MNHNS and CDR2 SASEGT come from the germline V gene. Trimming removed 6 bases at V and 11 bases at J, with 19 bases between. The CDR3 is 13 residues long. Using immunoSEQ multiplex PCR, the repertoire was profiled, and TCRdb retains in-frame clones only, with some absent. Of 53,000 or so clones listed, more than 90% are singletons. Notes on this clone: What it binds is unknown.

The origin of this receptor is a human donor with HPV-associated anogenital cancer. Specimen: blood, collected from a patient who underwent chemoradiotherapy. V is TRBV6-1 and J is TRBJ1-1; TRBD1 might be the D (5 bases). The DNA for the CDR3 is TGTGCCAGCAGCTCCAGGGTGGAATATCTGGCTTTCTTT. This sequence encodes CASSSRVEYLAFF.